What follows are 2 T cell receptor beta chains derived from one specimen sequenced in a study of T-cell memory formation after mild COVID-19. One entry per CDR3 protein results from TCRdb running MiXCR on the 5' RACE reads. The data contain under 250,000 distinct CDR3 sequences, 9.4% of them singletons. Source material: PBMCs or a T cell subset sorted from them (not recorded which). The receptors derive from a man between 18 and 35 years old who had mild COVID-19 (a few samples of this study predate the infection). Cell type and time point are not known.

This clonotype was recorded many times. The chain couples TRBV7-9 to TRBJ1-4, with a possible D match to TRBD1 (6 bases). With 6 bases removed from V and 3 bases from J, the gap between germline ends came to 11 bases. CDR1 SEHNR and CDR2 FQNEAQ come from the germline V gene (reference sequence). The CDR3 runs 14 residues. DNA of the CDR3: TGTGCCAGCAGTTTCGGGACATCTAATGAAAAACTGTTTTTT. It specifies CASSFGTSNEKLFF. Complete variable domain (other parts from reference TRBV7-9 and TRBJ1-4): DTGVSQNPRHKITKRGQNVTFRCDPISEHNRLYWYRQTLGQGPEFLTYFQNEAQLEKSRLLSDRFSAERPKGSFSTLEIQRTEQGDSAMYLCASSFGTSNEKLFFGSGTQLSVL.

This clonotype was recorded many times. The chain links TRBV7-2 to TRBJ2-7, with TRBD2 identical over 11 bases. Unmatched junction bases numbered 17, after V lost 1 base and J lost 9 bases. The CDR3 is made up of 18 amino acids. The germline CDR1 and CDR2 sequences are SGHTA and FQGNSA. CDR3 DNA: TGTGCCAGCAGCTTAGTTCTCGGGATTGGTAGCGGGGGGGCCGCGCAGTACTTC. It encodes CASSLVLGIGSGGAAQYF.